The present T cell receptor (beta chain) was sequenced within a study of CXCR3-negative and CXCR3-positive naive CD8 T cells. Study results and caveats: In CXCR3-positive naive cells, the TRB CDR3s were more hydrophobic than in CXCR3-negative naive cells.

Turning to this clonotype: The antigen remains undetermined.

Germline V gives CDR1 MNHEY, CDR2 SVGAGI. This CDR3 is built from 16 residues. The libraries of TRB cDNA were constructed through 5' RACE using UMI labels. TCRdb reworked the 5' RACE reads into one entry per CDR3 protein, no DNA. The listing contains around 160,000 distinct CDR3 sequences. The material sequenced was naive CXCR3+ CD8+ T cells from blood. Subset: CD45RO-CCR7+CD27+CD95- naive CD8+ T cells expressing CXCR3 (TNR3+). The V and J genes are TRBV6-5 and TRBJ2-2; TCRdb calls TRBD1, which cannot be checked without DNA. This TCR derives from a human donor in good health. Some clones in this sample may be carry-over from other donors' samples. CDR3: CASSPLTEQTTGELFF.